These 9 T cell receptor beta chains were sequenced from one sample in a study of T cells in Graves' hyperthyroidism and ophthalmopathy. Amplification targeted TCR beta CDR3 regions from RNA transcripts. The TCR CDR3 was amplified in a first-round RT-PCR using the HTBI primer set. Using its own MiXCR run on the multiplex PCR reads, TCRdb lists one record per CDR3 protein. This table has under 400,000 distinct CDR3 sequences, about 13% appearing once. Sequencing was done on a sample of blood. These receptor sequences come from a woman between 18 and 29 years old with Graves' hyperthyroidism.

This clonotype was seen a handful of times. J is TRBJ2-1 and V is TRBV4-1; D might be TRBD1 or TRBD2, each matching 5 bases. The germline V and J ends were trimmed by 3 bases and 10 bases, with 25 bases remaining between them. The length of the CDR3 is 17 residues. Germline V gene sequence: CDR1 MGHRA, CDR2 YSYEKL. CDR3 nucleotide sequence: TGCGCCAGCAGCCAGGCACTACATATGGGACCTTCCGGGGAGCAGTTCTTC. Its protein is CASSQALHMGPSGEQFF.

There are a few counts of this clonotype. This chain connects TRBV14 to TRBJ2-7; D gene ambiguous. The CDR3 has 12 amino acids. The germline V gene encodes CDR1 SGHDN and CDR2 FVKESK. Trimming shortened V by 7 bases and J by 0 bases, and 7 bases separated the two germline ends. The DNA of the CDR3 is TGTGCCAGCAATGACAACTCCTACGAGCAGTACTTC. Translating gives CASNDNSYEQYF.

This clonotype was recorded at least ten times. This chain connects TRBV6-2 or TRBV6-3 to TRBJ2-6, with D perhaps TRBD1 (5 bases). V was trimmed by 5 bases and J by 0 bases, leaving 14 bases between them. Germline values: CDR1 MNHEY, CDR2 SVGEGT. This CDR3 region has 17 residues. CDR3 DNA sequence: TGTGCCAGCAGTAGCTGGGGCCCGGGCTCTGGGGCCAACGTCCTGACTTTC. Translation: CASSSWGPGSGANVLTF.

This clonotype was seen a few times. The chain recombines TRBV19 with TRBJ1-2; D not certain. The ends were cut back, 1 base at V and 5 bases at J, with 14 bases in the middle. This CDR3 has 15 amino acids. Germline V CDR1 and CDR2: LNHDA, SQIVND (reference sequence). CDR3 nucleotide sequence: TGTGCCAGTAGTATAGGGGCCGGTCATGGATATGGCTACACCTTC. Translated: CASSIGAGHGYGYTF.

This clonotype has ten or more counts. This chain joins TRBV7-9 and TRBJ1-1; 7 bases align to TRBD1. This CDR3 comprises 12 residues. The J segment lost 4 bases and the V segment lost 9 bases, leaving 5 bases of the junction unmatched. Germline CDR1 is SEHNR and CDR2 is FQNEAQ (reference sequence). In DNA, the CDR3 is TGTGCCAGTTGGGACAGCGGCACTGAAGCTTTCTTT. Encoded protein: CASWDSGTEAFF.

At least ten counts were recorded for this clonotype. The chain combines TRBV6-6 with TRBJ1-2; possible D gene TRBD1, 5 bases. CDR3 length equals 14 residues. V gave up 0 bases and J gave up 6 bases, with 11 bases separating them. Germline V CDR1 and CDR2: MNHNY, SVGAGI (reference sequence). CDR3 amino acids: CASSYSAGFDGYTF. In DNA, the CDR3 is TGTGCCAGCAGTTACTCAGCAGGGTTCGATGGCTACACCTTC.

The DNA for the CDR3 is TGTGCCAGCAAGGCGGACTTCACCGGGGAGCTGTTTTTT. Protein: CASKADFTGELFF. This rearrangement joins TRBV9 to TRBJ2-2; D may be TRBD2 (5 bases). The CDR3 extends over 13 amino acids. The V and J ends lost 6 bases and 4 bases respectively, with 10 bases between them. Germline V lookup: CDR1 SGDLS, CDR2 YYNGEE.

This clonotype was observed many times. Written as DNA, the CDR3 is TGCGCCAGCAGTTTGACAGCGAACACCGGGGAGCTGTTTTTT. It codes for CASSLTANTGELFF. The chain has TRBV5-1 and TRBJ2-2; D may be TRBD1 (5 bases). Germline CDR1 is SGHRS and CDR2 is YFSETQ. The V end was cut by 5 bases, the J end by 0 bases, with 8 bases between. This CDR3 has 14 residues.

This clonotype has ten or more counts. The chain links TRBV7-9 to TRBJ2-6; 8 bases fit TRBD1. J gave up 15 bases and V 4 bases, and 2 bases lay outside the gene matches. The CDR3 loop spans 11 amino acids. In germline, CDR1 is SEHNR, CDR2 FQNEAQ (reference sequence). Here the CDR3 reads CASSWDRTLTF. For the CDR3, the DNA is TGTGCCAGCAGCTGGGACAGGACCCTGACTTTC.